The 8 T cell receptor beta chains in this list originate from one sample, sequenced in a study of OX40 agonist ivuxolimab in advanced cancers. Sequencing used immunoSEQ multiplex PCR; TCRdb keeps in-frame clones, though not all of them. The sample carries 20,000 to 25,000 clones, 70% to 90% recorded once. The specimen was CD4+ or CD8+ T cells sorted from blood, collected in a trial of the OX40 agonist ivuxolimab. The receptors originated from an adult with an advanced solid tumor such as melanoma, head and neck, liver or kidney cancer.

The chain couples TRBV6-5 to TRBJ2-5, with 7 bases aligning to TRBD1. Germline CDR1 and CDR2: MNHEY and SVGAGI. Trimming at V came to 2 bases and at J to 3 bases, leaving 9 bases not matched to a gene. There are 16 residues in the CDR3. Here the CDR3 DNA reads TGTGCCAGCAGTTACACGCAGGGGGTCGGTAAAGAGACCCAGTACTTC. Translated: CASSYTQGVGKETQYF.

V and J are TRBV6-1 and TRBJ2-7; D ambiguous. Germline CDR1 and CDR2: MNHNS and SASEGT. Trimming left V 1 base short and J 5 bases short, with 6 bases between. CDR3 length: 12 amino acids. As DNA, the CDR3 is TGTGCCAGCAGTGAAGATTGGCACGAGCAGTACTTC. Its protein product is CASSEDWHEQYF.

The chain has TRBV6-5 and TRBJ1-2; D call uncertain. Per the germline V gene, CDR1 is MNHEY and CDR2 is SVGAGI. CDR3 length equals 15 residues. Deletions cut 2 bases from V and 0 bases from J, with 10 bases between. The CDR3 loop is CASSYSHGTNYGYTF. The CDR3 DNA reads as TGTGCCAGCAGTTACAGTCACGGGACTAACTATGGCTACACCTTC.

The genes are TRBV5-1 and TRBJ2-7, with 9 nucleotides matching TRBD1. CDR3 size: 13 residues. CDR1 is SGHRS, CDR2 YFSETQ, per germline. The V segment lost 3 bases and the J segment 6 bases; nucleotides outside the gene matches: 4. The CDR3 DNA follows: TGCGCCAGCAGCTGGACAGGGGTGGCCGAGCAGTACTTC. This encodes CASSWTGVAEQYF.

The V gene is TRBV9, the J gene TRBJ2-1, with D perhaps TRBD2 (6 bases). V lost 3 bases, J lost 9 bases, and 16 bases lay in between. Germline V gene sequence: CDR1 SGDLS, CDR2 YYNGEE. CDR3 length: 14 amino acids. The CDR3: CASSAFIQGGEQFF. The CDR3 DNA sequence: TGTGCCAGCAGCGCCTTTATCCAGGGAGGTGAGCAGTTCTTC.

In regard to this clone: The junction shows a germline mismatch at one end, possibly a read error. CDR3 nucleotide sequence: TGTGCCACTAACTCACAACCGGGACAGGGATACAATGAGCGGTTCTTC. It codes for CATNSQPGQGYNERFF. The V and J genes are TRBV10-3 and TRBJ2-1; 9 bases are shared with TRBD1. In germline, CDR1 is ENHRY, CDR2 SYGVKD. CDR3 length equals 16 residues.

Written as DNA, the CDR3 is TGTGCCAGCAGCCGGGACGTACGTACTGAAGCTTTCTTT. Its protein product is CASSRDVRTEAFF. The gene calls are TRBV5-6 and TRBJ1-1, with a possible D match to TRBD1 (5 bases). Germline CDR1 reads SGHDT; CDR2 reads YYEEEE. V was pared by 4 bases and J by 5 bases, with 12 bases between. This CDR3 contains 13 residues.

The genes are TRBV21-1 and TRBJ2-2; the table's D call of TRBD1 was not tested on the DNA. TRBV21-1 represents a pseudogene. CDR3 length: 18 residues. CDR3 sequence (DNA): TGTGCCAGCAGCCAGGACCGACAGGGATACCCGAACACCGGGGAGCTGTTTTTT. Amino acids: CASSQDRQGYPNTGELFF.